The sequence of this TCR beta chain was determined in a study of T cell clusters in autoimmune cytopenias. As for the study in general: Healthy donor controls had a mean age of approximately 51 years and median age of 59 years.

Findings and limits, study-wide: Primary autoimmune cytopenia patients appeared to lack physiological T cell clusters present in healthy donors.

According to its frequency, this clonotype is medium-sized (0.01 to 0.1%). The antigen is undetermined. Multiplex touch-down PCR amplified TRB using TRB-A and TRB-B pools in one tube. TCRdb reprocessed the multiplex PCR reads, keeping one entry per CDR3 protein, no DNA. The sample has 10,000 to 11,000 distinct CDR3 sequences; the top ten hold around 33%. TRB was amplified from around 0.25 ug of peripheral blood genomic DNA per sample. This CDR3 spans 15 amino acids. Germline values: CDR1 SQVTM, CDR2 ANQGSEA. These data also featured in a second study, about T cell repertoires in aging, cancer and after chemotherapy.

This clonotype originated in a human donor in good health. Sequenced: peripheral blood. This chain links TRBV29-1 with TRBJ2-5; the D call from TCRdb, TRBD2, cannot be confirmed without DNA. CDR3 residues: CSVVPAGVLEETQYF. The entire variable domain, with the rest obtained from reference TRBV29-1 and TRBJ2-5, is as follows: SAVISQKPSRDICQRGTSLTIQCQVDSQVTMMFWYRQQPGQSLTLIATANQGSEATYESGFVIDKFPISRPNLTFSTLTVSNMSPEDSSIYLCSVVPAGVLEETQYFGPGTRLLVL.